The clone carrying this T cell receptor (beta chain) was picked up a small number of times. Its antigen is still unknown. The CDR3 contains 13 residues. The V gene's germline CDR1 is SGHVS and CDR2 FQNEAQ. The V end lost 5 bases, the J end lost 5 bases, and 9 bases lay between the germline ends. After constant-region reverse-primer amplification, full-length variable regions underwent semi-nested PCR with Nested Universal Primer A. TCRdb used MiXCR to reprocess the 5' RACE reads, holding one entry per CDR3 protein. Altogether 45,000 to 55,000 distinct CDR3 sequences are present, around 25% being singletons, with the ten largest covering 3.2%. The study, taken as a whole, reports: Tumor memory CD4+ T cell TCR gene usage clustered with blood and lymph node memory CD4+ cells and lymph node naive CD4+ cells. The larger cohort examined one V-J beta rearrangement, not whole repertoires.

The TCR was taken from a female donor with breast cancer. The chain is built from TRBV7-8 and TRBJ1-4, with a possible D match to TRBD1 (6 bases). Sequencing was performed on tumor-infiltrating naive CD4+ T cells sorted from the breast tumor. Described subset: naive CD4+ T cells, CD4+CD45RA+CD25-. CDR3 residues: CASSGQLNEKLFF. The CDR3 DNA is TGTGCCAGCAGCGGACAGTTAAATGAAAAACTGTTTTTT.